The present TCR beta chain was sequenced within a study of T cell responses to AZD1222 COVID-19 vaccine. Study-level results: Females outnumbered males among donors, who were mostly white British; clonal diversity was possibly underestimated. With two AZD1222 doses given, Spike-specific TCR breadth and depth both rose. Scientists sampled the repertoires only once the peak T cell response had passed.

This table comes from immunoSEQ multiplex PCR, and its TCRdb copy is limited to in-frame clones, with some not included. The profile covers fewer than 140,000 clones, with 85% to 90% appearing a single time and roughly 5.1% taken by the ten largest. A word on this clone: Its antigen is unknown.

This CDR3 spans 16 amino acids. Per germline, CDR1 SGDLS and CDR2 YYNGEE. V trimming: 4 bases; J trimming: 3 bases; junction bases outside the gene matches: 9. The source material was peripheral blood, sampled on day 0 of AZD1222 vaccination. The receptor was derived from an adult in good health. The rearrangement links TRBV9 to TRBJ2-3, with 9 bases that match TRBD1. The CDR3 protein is CASSTSGTGQTDTQYF. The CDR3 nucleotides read TGTGCCAGCAGCACCTCCGGGACAGGGCAGACAGATACGCAGTATTTT. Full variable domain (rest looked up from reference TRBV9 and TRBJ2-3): DSGVTQTPKHLITATGQRVTLRCSPRSGDLSVYWYQQSLDQGLQFLIQYYNGEERAKGNILERFSAQQFPDLHSELNLSSLELGDSALYFCASSTSGTGQTDTQYFGPGTRLTVL.